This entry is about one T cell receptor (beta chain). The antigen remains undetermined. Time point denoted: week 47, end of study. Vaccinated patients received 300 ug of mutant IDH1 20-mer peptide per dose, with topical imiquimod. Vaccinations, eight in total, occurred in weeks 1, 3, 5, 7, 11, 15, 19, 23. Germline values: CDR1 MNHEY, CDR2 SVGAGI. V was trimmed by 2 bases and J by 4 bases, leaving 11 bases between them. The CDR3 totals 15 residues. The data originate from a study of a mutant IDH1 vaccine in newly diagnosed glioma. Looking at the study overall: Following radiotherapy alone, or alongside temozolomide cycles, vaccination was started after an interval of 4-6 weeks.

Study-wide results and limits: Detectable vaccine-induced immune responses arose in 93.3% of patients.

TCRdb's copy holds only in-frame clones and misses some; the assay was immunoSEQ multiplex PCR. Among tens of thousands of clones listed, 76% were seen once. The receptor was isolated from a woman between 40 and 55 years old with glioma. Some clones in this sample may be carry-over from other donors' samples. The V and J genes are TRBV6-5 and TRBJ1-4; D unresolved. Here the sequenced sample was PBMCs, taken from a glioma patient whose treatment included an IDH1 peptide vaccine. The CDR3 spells CASSYRRRNNEKLFF. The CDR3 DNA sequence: TGTGCCAGCAGTTACCGGCGACGGAATAATGAAAAACTGTTTTTT.